Listed here are 15 T cell receptor beta chains from one sample, sequenced in a study of control samples from healthy donors and cancer patients. The table came from immunoSEQ multiplex PCR; TCRdb's copy has only in-frame clones and leaves some out. There are about 60,000 clones in the sample; less than 95% occur only once, and 0.95% to 1.5% lies in the top ten. Material: PBMCs. These receptors were obtained from a woman in her forties or fifties with colorectal cancer.

The J gene is TRBJ2-5, the V gene TRBV11-2; no firm D call. The CDR3 is 15 residues long. Looked up from germline, CDR1 is SGHAT and CDR2 is FQNNGV. The V end lost 1 base, the J end lost 4 bases, and 13 bases lay between the germline ends. In DNA, the CDR3 is TGTGCCAGCAGCTTAGTAAATGGATTCCGAGAGACCCAGTACTTC. Encoded protein: CASSLVNGFRETQYF.

This clone was found a few times. The chain employs TRBV5-1 and TRBJ1-1; D is ambiguous. The V end was cut by 5 bases, the J end by 1 base, with 18 bases between. Germline V gene sequence: CDR1 SGHRS, CDR2 YFSETQ. This CDR3 has 16 amino acids. CDR3 nucleotides: TGCGCCAGCAGTCGCGACACGCCCCTTGAGAACACTGAAGCTTTCTTT. The encoded protein is CASSRDTPLENTEAFF. The full variable domain, its missing parts supplied by reference TRBV5-1 and TRBJ1-1, is KAGVTQTPRYLIKTRGQQVTLSCSPISGHRSVSWYQQTPGQGLQFLFEYFSETQRNKGNFPGRFSGRQFSNSRSEMNVSTLELGDSALYLCASSRDTPLENTEAFFGQGTRLTVV.

The chain employs TRBV2 and TRBJ1-5, with D possibly TRBD1 on 6 matching bases. CDR1 SNHLY and CDR2 FYNNEI come from the germline V gene. V was cut by 6 bases and J by 0 bases, with 12 bases left in between. The CDR3 totals 15 residues. CDR3 coding DNA: TGTGCCAGCAGAACAGGGCTCTATAGCAATCAGCCCCAGCATTTT. Translation: CASRTGLYSNQPQHF. Combining the CDR3 with reference TRBV2 and TRBJ1-5 gives the whole variable domain EPEVTQTPSHQVTQMGQEVILRCVPISNHLYFYWYRQILGQKVEFLVSFYNNEISEKSEIFDDQFSVERPDGSNFTLKIRSTKLEDSAMYFCASRTGLYSNQPQHFGDGTRLSIL.

The chain is built from TRBV18 and TRBJ1-4; the D is unclear. Looked up from germline, CDR1 is KGHSH and CDR2 is LQKENI. Trimming pared 6 bases from V and 8 bases from J, leaving 13 bases between. This CDR3 region has 13 residues. The CDR3 region is CASSLLNREKLFF. CDR3 DNA: TGTGCCAGCTCCCTTCTCAATAGGGAAAAACTGTTTTTT.

V is TRBV6-5 and J is TRBJ2-1; 9 bases map to TRBD1. The CDR3 loop spans 15 amino acids. Looked up from germline, CDR1 is MNHEY and CDR2 is SVGAGI. V was clipped by 4 bases and J by 2 bases; unmatched bases: 3. In DNA, the CDR3 is TGTGCCAGCAGTTCCGGGACAGGGACCTACAATGAGCAGTTCTTC. Translation gives CASSSGTGTYNEQFF.

The chain is built from TRBV7-2 and TRBJ1-2; 7 positions agree with TRBD1. Germline CDR1 is SGHTA and CDR2 is FQGNSA. The CDR3 length is 16 residues. Losses at the gene ends were 0 bases for V and 5 bases for J; bases not matched to a gene: 9. CDR3 amino acids: CASSLAWQGVGYGYTF. CDR3 coding DNA: TGTGCCAGCAGCTTAGCATGGCAGGGGGTGGGGTATGGCTACACCTTC. Filled out from reference TRBV7-2 and TRBJ1-2, the complete variable domain reads GAGVSQSPSNKVTEKGKDVELRCDPISGHTALYWYRQSLGQGLEFLIYFQGNSAPDKSGLPSDRFSAERTGGSVSTLTIQRTQQEDSAVYLCASSLAWQGVGYGYTFGSGTRLTVV.

This chain connects TRBV3-1 (or the pseudogene TRBV3-2) to TRBJ1-1, with D unresolved. Germline-derived CDR1 and CDR2 are LGHDT and YNNKEL (reference sequence). Trimming shortened V by 7 bases and J by 4 bases, and 19 bases separated the two germline ends. This CDR3 is built from 15 residues. The CDR3 region has the DNA TGTGCCAGCACCCACTCGGGAGGAACTCTCACTGAAGCTTTCTTT. This encodes CASTHSGGTLTEAFF.

V and J are TRBV7-9 and TRBJ1-2, with 8 positions matching TRBD1. Germline V lookup: CDR1 SEHNR, CDR2 FQNEAQ (reference sequence). This CDR3 has 15 residues. Trimming removed 2 bases from V and 6 bases from J; junction bases left unmatched: 8. In DNA form, the CDR3 reads TGTGCCAGCAGCTTACAAGGCGGCAGGGGGCATGGCTACACCTTC. Translation gives CASSLQGGRGHGYTF.

The chain carries TRBV2 and TRBJ1-1; no firm D call. Trimming removed 4 bases from V and 3 bases from J, with 6 bases in between. The CDR3 contains 12 residues. CDR1 is SNHLY and CDR2 is FYNNEI in the germline V gene. CDR3 DNA sequence: TGTGCCAGCAGTGTTAGATACACTGAAGCTTTCTTT. Protein sequence: CASSVRYTEAFF.

V and J are TRBV3-1 (or the pseudogene TRBV3-2) and TRBJ1-1, with D possibly being TRBD1 (5 bases). The CDR3 totals 15 residues. The germline V and J ends were trimmed by 0 bases and 7 bases, with 15 bases remaining between them. CDR1 is LGHDT and CDR2 is YNNKEL in the germline V gene (reference sequence). CDR3 protein: CASSQDSGDPSEAFF. The DNA for the CDR3 is TGTGCCAGCAGCCAAGATAGCGGGGACCCAAGTGAAGCTTTCTTT.

This chain connects TRBV5-1 to TRBJ2-7, with D tentatively TRBD2 (6 bases). This CDR3 has 15 residues. The germline V gene has CDR1 SGHRS and CDR2 YFSETQ. V gave up 3 bases and J gave up 3 bases, with 16 bases separating them. The CDR3 region is CASSWGVGLSYEQYF. The CDR3 nucleotides are TGCGCCAGCAGCTGGGGGGTAGGGCTAAGCTACGAGCAGTACTTC.

The gene calls are TRBV7-8 and TRBJ2-1, with a tentative D call TRBD2 (5 bases). Germline CDR1 and CDR2: SGHVS and FQNEAQ. V was trimmed by 5 bases and J by 3 bases, leaving 17 bases between them. CDR3 length: 16 amino acids. For the CDR3, the DNA is TGTGCCAGCAGCCCCCGGGATACCCCTTTCTACAATGAGCAGTTCTTC. It yields the protein CASSPRDTPFYNEQFF.

The table lists this clone with a count of one. This chain uses TRBV6-2 or TRBV6-3 with TRBJ1-1, with D possibly TRBD1 on 6 matching bases. The CDR3 is 15 amino acids. V was trimmed by 5 bases and J by 5 bases, leaving 18 bases between them. Germline V CDR1 and CDR2: MNHEY, SVGEGT. The chain's CDR3 is CASSPPPGAGTEAFF. The CDR3 nucleotides are TGTGCCAGCAGTCCCCCCCCAGGGGCGGGGACTGAAGCTTTCTTT.

The chain recombines TRBV7-3 with TRBJ2-1; 10 nucleotides align to TRBD2. The ends lost 5 bases at V and 8 bases at J; junction bases unmatched: 9. Germline V gives CDR1 SGHTA, CDR2 FQGTGA. This CDR3 has 15 residues. CDR3 in DNA: TGTGCCAGCAGCCCCGGGAGCGGGGGGGACGATGAGCAGTTCTTC. Translating it yields CASSPGSGGDDEQFF.

The chain couples TRBV29-1 to TRBJ1-1; D may be TRBD1 (6 bases). The CDR3 has 12 residues. Trimming pared 8 bases from V and 6 bases from J, leaving 16 bases between. Germline CDR1 is SQVTM and CDR2 is ANQGSEA. CDR3 coding DNA: TGCAGCACCAGTACATCAGGGGCTGAAGCTTTCTTT. Residues: CSTSTSGAEAFF.